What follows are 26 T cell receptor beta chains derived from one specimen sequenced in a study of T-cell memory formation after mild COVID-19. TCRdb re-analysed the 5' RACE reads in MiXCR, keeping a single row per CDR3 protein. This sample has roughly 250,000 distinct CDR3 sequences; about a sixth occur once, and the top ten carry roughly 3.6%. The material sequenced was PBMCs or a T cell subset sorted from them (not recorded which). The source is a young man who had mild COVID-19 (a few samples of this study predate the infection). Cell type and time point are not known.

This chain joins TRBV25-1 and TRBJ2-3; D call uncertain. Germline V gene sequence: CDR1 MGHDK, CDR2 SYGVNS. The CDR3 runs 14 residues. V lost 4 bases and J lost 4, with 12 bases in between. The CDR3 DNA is TGTGCCAGCAGTGGCCCCCGTGATGCAGATACGCAGTATTTT. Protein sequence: CASSGPRDADTQYF.

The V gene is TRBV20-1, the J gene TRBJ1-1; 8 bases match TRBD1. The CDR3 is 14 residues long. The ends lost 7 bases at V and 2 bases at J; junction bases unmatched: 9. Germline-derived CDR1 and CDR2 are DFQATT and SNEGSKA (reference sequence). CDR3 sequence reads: CSVGEDRGNTEAFF. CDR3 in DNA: TGCAGTGTAGGGGAAGACAGGGGAAACACTGAAGCTTTCTTT.

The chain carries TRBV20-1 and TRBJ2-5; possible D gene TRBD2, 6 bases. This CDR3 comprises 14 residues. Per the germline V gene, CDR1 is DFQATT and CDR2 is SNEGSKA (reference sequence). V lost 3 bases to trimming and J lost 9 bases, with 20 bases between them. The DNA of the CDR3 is TGCAGTGCTAGGGTAACGGGGGAGAAGGGTGCCCAGTACTTC. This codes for CSARVTGEKGAQYF.

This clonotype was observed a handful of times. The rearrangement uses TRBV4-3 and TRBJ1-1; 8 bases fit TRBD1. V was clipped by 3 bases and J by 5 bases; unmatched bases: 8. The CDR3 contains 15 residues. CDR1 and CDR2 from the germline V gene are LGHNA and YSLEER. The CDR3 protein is CASSHWTGPGTEAFF. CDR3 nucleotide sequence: TGCGCCAGCAGCCATTGGACAGGGCCAGGGACTGAAGCTTTCTTT.

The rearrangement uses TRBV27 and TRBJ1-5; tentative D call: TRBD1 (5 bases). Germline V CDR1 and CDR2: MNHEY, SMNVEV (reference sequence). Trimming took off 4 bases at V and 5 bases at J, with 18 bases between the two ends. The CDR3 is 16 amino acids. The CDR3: CASSSYSGTAYQPQHF. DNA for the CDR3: TGTGCCAGCAGTTCCTACTCCGGGACGGCTTATCAGCCCCAGCATTTT.

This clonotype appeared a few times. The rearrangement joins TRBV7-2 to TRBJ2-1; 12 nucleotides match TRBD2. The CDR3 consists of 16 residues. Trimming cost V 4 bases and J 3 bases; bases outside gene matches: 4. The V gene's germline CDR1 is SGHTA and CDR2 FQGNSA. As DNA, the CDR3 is TGTGCCAGCAGCTCCCCACTAGCGGGGGGCTACAATGAGCAGTTCTTC. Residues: CASSSPLAGGYNEQFF.

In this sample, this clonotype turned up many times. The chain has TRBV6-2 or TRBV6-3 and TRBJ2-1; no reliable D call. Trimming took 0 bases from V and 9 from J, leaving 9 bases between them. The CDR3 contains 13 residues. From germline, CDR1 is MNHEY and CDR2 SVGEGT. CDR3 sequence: CASSYSTPPEQFF. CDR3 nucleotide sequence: TGTGCCAGCAGTTACTCGACCCCCCCTGAGCAGTTCTTC.

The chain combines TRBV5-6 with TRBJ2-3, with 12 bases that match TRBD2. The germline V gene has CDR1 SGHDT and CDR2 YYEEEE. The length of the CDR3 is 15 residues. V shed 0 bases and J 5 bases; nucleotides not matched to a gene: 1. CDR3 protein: CASSLEGLAGDTQYF. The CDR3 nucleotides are TGTGCCAGCAGCTTGGAGGGACTAGCGGGAGATACGCAGTATTTT.

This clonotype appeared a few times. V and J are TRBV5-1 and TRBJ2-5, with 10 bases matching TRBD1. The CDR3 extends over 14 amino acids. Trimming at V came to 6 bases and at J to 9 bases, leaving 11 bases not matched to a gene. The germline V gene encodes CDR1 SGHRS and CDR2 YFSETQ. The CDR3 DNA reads TGCGCCAGCACGGGACAGGGGCCCAGGTGGGCCCAGTACTTC. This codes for CASTGQGPRWAQYF.

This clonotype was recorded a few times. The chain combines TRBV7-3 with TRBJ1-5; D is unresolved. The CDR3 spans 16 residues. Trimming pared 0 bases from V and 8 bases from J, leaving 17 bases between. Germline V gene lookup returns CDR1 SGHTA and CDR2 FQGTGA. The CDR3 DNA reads TGTGCCAGCAGCTTAACGGTCTCTCAGACCCACGAGCCCCAGCATTTT. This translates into CASSLTVSQTHEPQHF.

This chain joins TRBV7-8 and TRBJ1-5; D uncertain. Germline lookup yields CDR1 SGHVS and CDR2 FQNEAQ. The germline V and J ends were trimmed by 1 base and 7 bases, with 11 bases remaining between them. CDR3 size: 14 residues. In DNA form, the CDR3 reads TGTGCCAGCAGCTTAGGCACAGATGCACAGCCCCAGCATTTT. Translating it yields CASSLGTDAQPQHF.

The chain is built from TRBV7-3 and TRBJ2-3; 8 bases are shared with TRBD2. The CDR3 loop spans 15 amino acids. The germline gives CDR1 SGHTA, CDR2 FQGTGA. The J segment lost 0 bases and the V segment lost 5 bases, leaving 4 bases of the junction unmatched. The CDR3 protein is CASSLLAASTDTQYF. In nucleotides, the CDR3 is TGTGCCAGCAGCCTACTAGCGGCTAGCACAGATACGCAGTATTTT.

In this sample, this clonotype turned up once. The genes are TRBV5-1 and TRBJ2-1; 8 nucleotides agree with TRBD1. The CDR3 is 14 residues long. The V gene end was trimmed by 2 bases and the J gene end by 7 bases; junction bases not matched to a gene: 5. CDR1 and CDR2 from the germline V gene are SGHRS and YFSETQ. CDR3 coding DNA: TGCGCCAGCAGCTTACGACAGGGGTGGAATGAGCAGTTCTTC. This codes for CASSLRQGWNEQFF. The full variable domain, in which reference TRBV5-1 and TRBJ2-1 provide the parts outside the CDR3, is KAGVTQTPRYLIKTRGQQVTLSCSPISGHRSVSWYQQTPGQGLQFLFEYFSETQRNKGNFPGRFSGRQFSNSRSEMNVSTLELGDSALYLCASSLRQGWNEQFFGPGTRLTVL.

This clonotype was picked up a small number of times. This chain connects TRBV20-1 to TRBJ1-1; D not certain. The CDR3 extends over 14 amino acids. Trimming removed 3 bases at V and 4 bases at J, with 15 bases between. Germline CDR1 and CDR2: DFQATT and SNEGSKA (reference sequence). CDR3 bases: TGCAGTGCTAGGTCGGCCTCGACGGGCACTGAAGCTTTCTTT. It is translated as CSARSASTGTEAFF.

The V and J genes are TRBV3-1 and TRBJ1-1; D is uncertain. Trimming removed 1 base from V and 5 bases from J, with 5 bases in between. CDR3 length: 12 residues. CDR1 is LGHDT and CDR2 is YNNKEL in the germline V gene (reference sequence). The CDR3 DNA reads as TGTGCCAGCAGCCAAGGGGAGACTGAAGCTTTCTTT. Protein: CASSQGETEAFF. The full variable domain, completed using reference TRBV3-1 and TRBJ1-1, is DTAVSQTPKYLVTQMGNDKSIKCEQNLGHDTMYWYKQDSKKFLKIMFSYNNKELIINETVPNRFSPKSPDKAHLNLHINSLELGDSAVYFCASSQGETEAFFGQGTRLTVV.

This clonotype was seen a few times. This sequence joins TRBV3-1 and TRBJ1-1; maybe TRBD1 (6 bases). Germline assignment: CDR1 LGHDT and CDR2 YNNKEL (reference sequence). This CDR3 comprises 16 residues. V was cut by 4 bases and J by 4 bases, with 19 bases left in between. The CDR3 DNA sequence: TGTGCCAGCAGCCCTGGGGGGGGCCTGGGGGCCACTGAAGCTTTCTTT. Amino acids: CASSPGGGLGATEAFF.

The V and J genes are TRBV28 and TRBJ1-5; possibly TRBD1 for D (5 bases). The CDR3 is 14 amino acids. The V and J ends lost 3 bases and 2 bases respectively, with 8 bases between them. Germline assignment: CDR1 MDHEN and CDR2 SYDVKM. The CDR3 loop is CASSLGLRNQPQHF. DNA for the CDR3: TGTGCCAGCAGTTTGGGACTCCGCAATCAGCCCCAGCATTTT.

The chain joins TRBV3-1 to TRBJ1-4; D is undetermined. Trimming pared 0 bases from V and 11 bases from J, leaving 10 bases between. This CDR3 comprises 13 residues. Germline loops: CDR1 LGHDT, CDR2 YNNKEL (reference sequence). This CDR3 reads CASSQDSSGKLFF. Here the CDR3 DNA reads TGTGCCAGCAGCCAAGATTCTTCGGGCAAACTGTTTTTT.

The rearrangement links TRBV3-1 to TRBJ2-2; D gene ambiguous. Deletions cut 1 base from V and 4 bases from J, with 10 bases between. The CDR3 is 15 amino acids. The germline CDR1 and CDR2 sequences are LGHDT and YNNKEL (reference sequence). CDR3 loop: CASSQVGEITGELFF. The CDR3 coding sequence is TGTGCCAGCAGCCAAGTTGGAGAGATCACCGGGGAGCTGTTTTTT.

The CDR3 sequence is CASSLELAGGKTQYF. CDR3 in DNA: TGCGCCAGCAGCTTAGAGCTAGCGGGGGGAAAGACCCAGTACTTC. V is TRBV5-1 and J is TRBJ2-5; 11 positions agree with TRBD2. The V gene end was trimmed by 2 bases and the J gene end by 6 bases; junction bases not matched to a gene: 6. The CDR3 spans 15 residues. Looked up from germline, CDR1 is SGHRS and CDR2 is YFSETQ.

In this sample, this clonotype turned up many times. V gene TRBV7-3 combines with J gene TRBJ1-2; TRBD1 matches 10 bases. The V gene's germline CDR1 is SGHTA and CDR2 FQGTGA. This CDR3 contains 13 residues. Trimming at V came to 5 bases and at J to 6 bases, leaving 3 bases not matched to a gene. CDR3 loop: CASSLTGGDGYTF. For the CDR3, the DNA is TGTGCCAGCAGCCTGACAGGGGGCGATGGCTACACCTTC.

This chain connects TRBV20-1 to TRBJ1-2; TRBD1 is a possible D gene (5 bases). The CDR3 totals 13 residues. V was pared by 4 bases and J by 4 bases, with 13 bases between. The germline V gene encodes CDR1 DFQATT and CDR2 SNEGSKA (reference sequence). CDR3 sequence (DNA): TGCAGTGCTATTATCGCAAGGGGCTATGGCTACACCTTC. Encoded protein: CSAIIARGYGYTF.

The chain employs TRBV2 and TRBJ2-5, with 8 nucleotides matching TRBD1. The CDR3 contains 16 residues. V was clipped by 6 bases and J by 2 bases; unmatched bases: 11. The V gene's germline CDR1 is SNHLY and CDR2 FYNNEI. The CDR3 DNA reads TGTGCCAGCAGCGACCTTACAGGGGGGCCTCAAGAGACCCAGTACTTC. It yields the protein CASSDLTGGPQETQYF.

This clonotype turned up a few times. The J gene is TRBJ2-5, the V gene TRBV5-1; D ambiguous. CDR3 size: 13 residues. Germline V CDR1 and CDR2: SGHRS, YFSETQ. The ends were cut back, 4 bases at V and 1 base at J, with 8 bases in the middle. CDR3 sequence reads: CASSDRTQETQYF. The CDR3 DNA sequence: TGCGCCAGCAGCGACCGGACCCAAGAGACCCAGTACTTC.

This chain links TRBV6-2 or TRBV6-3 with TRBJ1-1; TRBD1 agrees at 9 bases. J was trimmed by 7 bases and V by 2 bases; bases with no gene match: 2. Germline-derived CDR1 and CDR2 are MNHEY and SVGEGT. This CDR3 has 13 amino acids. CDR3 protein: CASSYEGQGEAFF. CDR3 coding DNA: TGTGCCAGCAGTTACGAGGGACAGGGTGAAGCTTTCTTT.

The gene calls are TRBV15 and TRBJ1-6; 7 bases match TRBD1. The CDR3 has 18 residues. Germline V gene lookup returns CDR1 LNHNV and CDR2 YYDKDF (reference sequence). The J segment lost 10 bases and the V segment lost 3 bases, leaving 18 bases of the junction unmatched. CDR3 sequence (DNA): TGTGCCACCAGCAGCGGACCTTCGGGACAGCCCGGACGCTCACCCCTCCACTTT. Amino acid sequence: CATSSGPSGQPGRSPLHF.